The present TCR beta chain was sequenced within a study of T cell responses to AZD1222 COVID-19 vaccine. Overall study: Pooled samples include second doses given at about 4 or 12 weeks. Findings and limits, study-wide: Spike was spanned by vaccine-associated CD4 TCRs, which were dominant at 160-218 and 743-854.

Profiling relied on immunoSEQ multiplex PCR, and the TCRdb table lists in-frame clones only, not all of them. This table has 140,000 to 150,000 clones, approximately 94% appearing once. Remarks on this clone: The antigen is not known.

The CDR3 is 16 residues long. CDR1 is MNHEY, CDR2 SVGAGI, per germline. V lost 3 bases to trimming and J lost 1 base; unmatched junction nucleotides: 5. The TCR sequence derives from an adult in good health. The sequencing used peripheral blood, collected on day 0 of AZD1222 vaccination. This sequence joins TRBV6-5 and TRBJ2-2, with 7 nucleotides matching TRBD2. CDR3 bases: TGTGCCAGCAGTTATTCTCCGGGGGGGAACACCGGGGAGCTGTTTTTT. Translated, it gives CASSYSPGGNTGELFF.